This T cell receptor (beta chain) was captured in a study of blood T cell repertoires in COVID-19. As for the study in general: Researchers got acute and convalescent COVID-19 samples from the United States, Italy and Spain.

Per germline, CDR1 LNHDA and CDR2 SQIVND (reference sequence). This CDR3 is built from 15 residues. V lost 8 bases to trimming and J lost 0 bases; unmatched junction nucleotides: 8. Profiling relied on immunoSEQ multiplex PCR, and the TCRdb table lists in-frame clones only, not all of them. The repertoire holds approximately 250,000 clones, with around 86% as singletons. Source material: peripheral blood. The clonotype was recovered from a woman over 75 with COVID-19, enrolled during active disease. This rearrangement joins TRBV19 to TRBJ2-3; 7 positions match TRBD1. The CDR3 DNA follows: TGTGCCAGTCGTCCCGGGACAGTGAGCACAGATACGCAGTATTTT. Its protein is CASRPGTVSTDTQYF.